Listed below are T cell receptor beta chains from one sample, sequenced in a study of a mutant IDH1 vaccine in newly diagnosed glioma. TCRdb's copy holds only in-frame clones and misses some; the assay was immunoSEQ multiplex PCR. The table includes 30,000 to 40,000 clones, approximately 92% detected once. No antigen has been assigned to these receptors. Sequenced material: PBMCs, taken from a glioma patient whose treatment included an IDH1 peptide vaccine. These receptors came from a woman in her forties with glioma. Each CDR3 is given with its conserved first and last residue.

cdr3_aa: CASSRLAGGKMETQYF
v_call: TRBV5-5

cdr3_aa: CASSDPGYVSTHYGYTF
v_call: TRBV10-2

cdr3_aa: CASSIVGAANYGYTF
v_call: TRBV19

cdr3_aa: CASSLASRGGDEQYF
v_call: TRBV7-2

cdr3_aa: CSVQDRGGGYTF
v_call: TRBV29-1

cdr3_aa: CASSQDIMDSYEQYF
v_call: TRBV14

cdr3_aa: CASSPGTSGRLDNEQFF
v_call: TRBV2

cdr3_aa: CASRIGGGPISDYEQYF
v_call: TRBV5-4

cdr3_aa: CASSESSGDGYTF
v_call: TRBV2

cdr3_aa: CASSPVRTGELFF
v_call: TRBV11-2

cdr3_aa: CASSDSFRDRGGNEKLFF
v_call: TRBV25-1

cdr3_aa: CASSPSPGELFF
v_call: TRBV28

cdr3_aa: CASKIGLRSDARQETQYF
v_call: TRBV6-4

cdr3_aa: CASSSQGAGELFF
v_call: TRBV6-5

cdr3_aa: CASSYYRGSYEQYF
v_call: TRBV6-5

cdr3_aa: CASSDRDRVGYTF
v_call: TRBV5-1

cdr3_aa: CASSLEQGNTEAFF
v_call: TRBV7-9

cdr3_aa: CASTAWTGSNEQFF
v_call: TRBV2

cdr3_aa: CATSFVGTEAFF
v_call: TRBV15

cdr3_aa: CAWSVLTWQPYEQYF
v_call: TRBV30

cdr3_aa: CASKRDSTDTQYF
v_call: TRBV2

cdr3_aa: CASSASGAGYEQYF
v_call: TRBV25-1

cdr3_aa: CASSQESMGGTEAFF
v_call: TRBV4-3

cdr3_aa: CASSTGLSYNEQFF
v_call: TRBV6-5

cdr3_aa: CAWNSDLNQPQHF
v_call: TRBV30

cdr3_aa: CASSLGRAEQYF
v_call: TRBV14

cdr3_aa: CASSQGTSGIKTQYF
v_call: TRBV4-1

cdr3_aa: CASTRTGGGYNEQFF
v_call: TRBV6-5

cdr3_aa: CASSTGYFQPQHF
v_call: TRBV2

cdr3_aa: CASSPAVGTYPNYGYTF
v_call: TRBV9

cdr3_aa: CASSATRTPYGYTF
v_call: TRBV7-9

cdr3_aa: CASSRDRNTEAFF
v_call: TRBV13

cdr3_aa: CASSPQGAPGYGYTF
v_call: TRBV4-1

cdr3_aa: CARTGSTGEAFF
v_call: TRBV2

cdr3_aa: CASSYRDRSYEQYF
v_call: TRBV5-4

cdr3_aa: CASSQLVAGSSGANVLTF
v_call: TRBV4-2

cdr3_aa: CASSQDRSETQYF
v_call: TRBV4-2

cdr3_aa: CAWSRVSHEQYF
v_call: TRBV30

cdr3_aa: CASSQPFPIRSGYTF
v_call: TRBV4-1

cdr3_aa: CASSSPTNSYEQYF
v_call: TRBV6-6

cdr3_aa: CASSLDGGRNTGELFF
v_call: TRBV9

cdr3_aa: CASRHRDGYEQYF
v_call: TRBV2

cdr3_aa: CASSEARSQGPYEQYF
v_call: TRBV6-1

cdr3_aa: CASSGRTGMNTEAFF
v_call: TRBV7-9

cdr3_aa: CASSPSDTSYGYTF
v_call: TRBV5-4

cdr3_aa: CASSQEEAQGYYGYTF
v_call: TRBV4-3

cdr3_aa: CSVVGGEELNTEAFF
v_call: TRBV29-1

cdr3_aa: CASSEIATTTNEKLFF
v_call: TRBV25-1

cdr3_aa: CAISGGGSTGLQETQYF
v_call: TRBV10-3

cdr3_aa: CASSPGSTDTQYF
v_call: TRBV5-1

cdr3_aa: CAWSRGRPNTEAFF
v_call: TRBV30

cdr3_aa: CASSLGGVMNTEAFF
v_call: TRBV7-2

cdr3_aa: CASSSYQGYEQYF
v_call: TRBV5-4

cdr3_aa: CASSSETNTEAFF
v_call: TRBV5-1

cdr3_aa: CASSTGLAYNEQFF
v_call: TRBV25-1